This T cell receptor beta chain is drawn from a study of cytomegalovirus exposure and HLA in healthy donors. The trim removed 4 bases at V and 5 bases at J, leaving 2 bases unmatched. The CDR3 runs to 14 residues. Looked up from germline, CDR1 is SGHTA and CDR2 is FQGTGA. Primers for the PCR totalled 60 Vbeta and 13 Jbeta. Libraries were prepared by immunoSEQ multiplex PCR; TCRdb keeps only in-frame clonotypes and omits some of them. The data show 100,000 to 150,000 clones, roughly four fifths seen once. It was healthy bone marrow donors who served as donors. Sequencing was performed on PBMCs. The source of this sequence is a boy between 2 and 15 years old in good health and CMV-seronegative. The genes are TRBV7-3 and TRBJ2-1; 10 nucleotides line up with TRBD2. CDR3 sequence: CASSSSGSNNEQFF. Here the CDR3 DNA reads TGTGCCAGCAGCTCTAGCGGGAGCAACAATGAGCAGTTCTTC. Full variable domain (rest looked up from reference TRBV7-3 and TRBJ2-1): GAGVSQTPSNKVTEKGKYVELRCDPISGHTALYWYRQSLGQGPEFLIYFQGTGAADDSGLPNDRFFAVRPEGSVSTLKIQRTERGDSAVYLCASSSSGSNNEQFFGPGTRLTVL.